This is a list of T cell receptor beta chains from one sample in a study of cytomegalovirus exposure and HLA in healthy donors. TCRdb keeps only in-frame clones here, not all; method: immunoSEQ multiplex PCR. The table includes under 55,000 clones, about three quarters detected once. The sequencing input was PBMCs. The receptors were sampled from a man aged 18 to 29 in good health and CMV-seronegative. CDR3s include the opening cysteine and the closing phenylalanine or tryptophan. D genes are given only for firm matches.

v_call: TRBV2; d_call: TRBD2; j_call: TRBJ2-5; cdr3_aa: CAGQGTSGYQETQYF
v_call: TRBV7-8; d_call: TRBD2; j_call: TRBJ2-7; cdr3_aa: CASSFRTSGIAFYEQYF
v_call: TRBV28; d_call: .; j_call: TRBJ1-1; cdr3_aa: CASSFKRAGDTEAFF
v_call: TRBV29-1; d_call: TRBD2; j_call: TRBJ2-1; cdr3_aa: CSAEGGLAGGSYNEQFF
v_call: TRBV9; d_call: TRBD2; j_call: TRBJ2-5; cdr3_aa: CASSPTSAQETQYF
v_call: TRBV7-7; d_call: .; j_call: TRBJ2-5; cdr3_aa: CASSLYGTGETQYF
v_call: TRBV30; d_call: TRBD1; j_call: TRBJ2-2; cdr3_aa: CALPGTGGPGELFF
v_call: TRBV27; d_call: .; j_call: TRBJ2-1; cdr3_aa: CASGRSEQFF
v_call: TRBV28; d_call: TRBD1; j_call: TRBJ1-2; cdr3_aa: CASRDRGLRSNGYTF
v_call: TRBV10-3; d_call: .; j_call: TRBJ1-1; cdr3_aa: CAISEGRGDEAFF
v_call: TRBV5-4; d_call: TRBD1; j_call: TRBJ2-5; cdr3_aa: CASSHNRGKGQETQYF
v_call: TRBV29-1; d_call: TRBD1; j_call: TRBJ2-4; cdr3_aa: CSAETGGSKNIQYF
v_call: TRBV25-1; d_call: TRBD2; j_call: TRBJ2-7; cdr3_aa: CASSTLGGNSYEQYF
v_call: TRBV5-6; d_call: .; j_call: TRBJ2-1; cdr3_aa: CASSSPKQGISYNEQFF
v_call: TRBV30; d_call: TRBD2; j_call: TRBJ2-1; cdr3_aa: CAWSVLPAGAYNEQFF
v_call: TRBV6-5; d_call: TRBD1; j_call: TRBJ2-5; cdr3_aa: CASSGQGDQETQYF
v_call: TRBV11-3; d_call: TRBD1; j_call: TRBJ2-2; cdr3_aa: CASSLVRGTGELFF
v_call: TRBV27; d_call: .; j_call: TRBJ1-2; cdr3_aa: CASSFEGGYGYTF
v_call: TRBV30; d_call: .; j_call: TRBJ1-1; cdr3_aa: CAWSVTRNTEAFF
v_call: TRBV5-6; d_call: .; j_call: TRBJ1-1; cdr3_aa: CASSLRSTEAFF
v_call: TRBV4-1; d_call: .; j_call: TRBJ2-5; cdr3_aa: CASNRVLAATQETQYF
v_call: TRBV27; d_call: TRBD1; j_call: TRBJ1-1; cdr3_aa: CASSQQGANTEAFF
v_call: TRBV4-1; d_call: .; j_call: TRBJ1-3; cdr3_aa: CASSQDQGSGNTIYF
v_call: TRBV4-1; d_call: .; j_call: TRBJ2-3; cdr3_aa: CASSPPGDGTDTQYF